This T cell receptor (beta chain) was captured in a study of vaccination effects on CD4 cells after COVID-19. Background on the study: Researchers obtained post-vaccine samples at a median of 72 days past the second dose.

CDR1 and CDR2 from the germline V gene are LGHDT and YNNKEL (reference sequence). Trimming took 3 bases from V and 2 from J, leaving 14 bases between them. The CDR3 is 16 amino acids. Findings and caveats of the study: Small numbers of convalescent patients limited the study. It also lacked early post-infection timepoints.

Sequencing in the ViraFEST assay came after antigen-specific CD4+ T cells had been expanded with viral peptide pools, which were used to stimulate PBMC. Scientists isolated CD4+ T cells after a roughly nine-day culture period ended. Participants got two doses of BNT162b2 or mRNA-1273 vaccine. Having tested negative for nucleocapsid antibodies, the vaccine recipients showed no prior SARS-CoV-2 infection. Half the medium was replaced with IL-2 medium on days 3 and 7. Clones were read by immunoSEQ multiplex PCR, and TCRdb kept only the in-frame ones, dropping some. The repertoire includes about 32,000 clones, 72% of them detected once, and approximately 12% sits in the top ten. Turning to this clone: Its antigen is as yet unknown.

Sequencing used CD4+ T cells from PBMCs cultured with HCoV-229E spike peptides, obtained after COVID-19 vaccination. The chain recombines TRBV3-1 (or the pseudogene TRBV3-2) with TRBJ2-1, with unresolved D. The TCR sequence derives from a human donor who received a COVID-19 vaccine. This chain's CDR3 is CASSHLDGITYNEQFF. The CDR3 coding sequence is TGTGCCAGCAGCCATCTCGACGGTATTACCTACAATGAGCAGTTCTTC.